This T cell receptor beta chain appears in the sequencing data of a study of glioma-infiltrating T cells. Concerning this clonotype itself: Its antigen is still unknown.

Germline V gene sequence: CDR1 MDHEN, CDR2 SYDVKM. This CDR3 contains 14 residues. The V end was cut by 4 bases, the J end by 8 bases, with 17 bases between. Using RNA template, CDR3s of TCR alpha and beta were amplified with iRepertoire arm-PCR. TCRdb recomputed calls from the multiplex PCR reads with MiXCR, one row per CDR3 protein. Among around 390,000 distinct CDR3 sequences, roughly 41% were seen once, and the ten largest hold more than 10%. The study's findings and limits: Non-neoplastic patients had below-expected tissue-blood divergence, while all gliomas exceeded expectation. A blood CDR3 motif signature was depleted in highly divergent patients.

The chain is built from TRBV28 and TRBJ1-2; the D is unclear. The material sequenced was glioma tissue, nonneoplastic brain tissue, or PBMCs (not recorded which). The TCR originated in a human donor with low-grade glioma or glioblastoma, undergoing nonglioma brain surgery, or in good health (not recorded which). CDR3 coding DNA: TGTGCCAGCAGTTCCCCCCTAGATTATTGGGGCTACACCTTC. Encoded protein: CASSSPLDYWGYTF.